Listed below are T cell receptor beta chains from one sample, sequenced in a study of T cell repertoires in cytomegalovirus infection. One entry per CDR3 protein, called by TCRdb with MiXCR from the reads. The repertoire includes 800,000 to 950,000 distinct CDR3 sequences, around a third of them detected once, and 9.5% to 15% sits in the top ten. No antigen is known for these receptors. The material sequenced was cultured CD8+ T cells from PBMCs, taken from culture after CMV antigen stimulation. All receptors derive from a human donor in good health (CMV status not recorded). Some clones in this sample may be carry-over from other donors' samples. Both conserved end residues are part of each CDR3. Each record gives: V gene, clone size, D gene, J gene, CDR3 protein, CDR3 DNA. The D gene is left open where the match is weak. For some rows the clone size is stated as once, few or many, or as a class when expanded; others skip it.

v_call: TRBV27
clone_size: NA
d_call: NA
j_call: TRBJ1-2
cdr3_aa: CASSSGAGYGYTF
cdr3_nt: TGTGCCAGCAGTTCAGGGGCGGGCTATGGCTACACCTTC

v_call: TRBV7-9
clone_size: many
d_call: NA
j_call: TRBJ2-1
cdr3_aa: CASSAPLARANEQFF
cdr3_nt: TGTGCCAGCAGCGCCCCTCTAGCGAGGGCGAATGAGCAGTTCTTC

v_call: TRBV12-3/TRBV12-4
clone_size: NA
d_call: TRBD2
j_call: TRBJ2-5
cdr3_aa: CASRPGGQETQYF
cdr3_nt: TGTGCCAGCCGGCCGGGGGGCCAAGAGACCCAGTACTTC

v_call: TRBV5-5
clone_size: NA
d_call: NA
j_call: TRBJ1-6
cdr3_aa: CASSFGHSSSPLHF
cdr3_nt: TGTGCCAGCAGCTTCGGTCATAGCAGCTCACCCCTCCACTTT

v_call: TRBV7-9
clone_size: NA
d_call: TRBD1
j_call: TRBJ1-5
cdr3_aa: CASSPAGGGQPQHF
cdr3_nt: TGTGCCAGCAGTCCTGCAGGGGGCGGCCAGCCCCAGCATTTT

v_call: TRBV11-2
clone_size: NA
d_call: TRBD1
j_call: TRBJ1-2
cdr3_aa: CASSYRSSGQGANYGYTF
cdr3_nt: TGTGCCAGCAGCTATAGGTCATCGGGACAGGGGGCGAACTATGGCTACACCTTC

v_call: TRBV7-8
clone_size: NA
d_call: NA
j_call: TRBJ2-7
cdr3_aa: CASSLGIGRYEQYF
cdr3_nt: TGTGCCAGCAGCTTAGGTATAGGACGTTACGAGCAGTACTTC

v_call: TRBV6-2/TRBV6-3
clone_size: few
d_call: TRBD1
j_call: TRBJ2-5
cdr3_aa: CASSYSPGQGSRGTQYF
cdr3_nt: TGTGCCAGCAGTTACTCACCGGGACAGGGGTCCCGGGGGACCCAGTACTTC

v_call: TRBV12-3/TRBV12-4
clone_size: few
d_call: NA
j_call: TRBJ1-2
cdr3_aa: CASSLEAKGGYGYTF
cdr3_nt: TGTGCCAGCAGTTTAGAGGCTAAAGGGGGCTATGGCTACACCTTC

v_call: TRBV28
clone_size: NA
d_call: NA
j_call: TRBJ1-1
cdr3_aa: CASSHMGSTEAFF
cdr3_nt: TGTGCCAGCAGCCATATGGGGAGCACTGAAGCTTTCTTT

v_call: TRBV13
clone_size: NA
d_call: TRBD1
j_call: TRBJ2-5
cdr3_aa: CASSPGGQGHQETQYF
cdr3_nt: TGTGCCAGCAGCCCTGGGGGACAGGGGCACCAAGAGACCCAGTACTTC

v_call: TRBV15
clone_size: NA
d_call: TRBD1
j_call: TRBJ2-2
cdr3_aa: CATSSGRTGRTGELFF
cdr3_nt: TGTGCCACCAGCAGTGGCAGGACAGGGAGGACCGGGGAGCTGTTTTTT

v_call: TRBV27
clone_size: NA
d_call: NA
j_call: TRBJ2-2
cdr3_aa: CASSFSTVYFGTDSTGELFF
cdr3_nt: TGTGCCAGCAGTTTTTCAACGGTGTATTTTGGAACAGATTCCACCGGGGAGCTGTTTTTT

v_call: TRBV6-1
clone_size: many
d_call: NA
j_call: TRBJ1-1
cdr3_aa: CASCTGTSGTEAFF
cdr3_nt: TGTGCCAGCTGTACCGGGACCTCGGGCACTGAAGCTTTCTTT

v_call: TRBV2
clone_size: NA
d_call: TRBD1
j_call: TRBJ2-1
cdr3_aa: CASSAGTGYNEQFF
cdr3_nt: TGTGCCAGCAGCGCTGGGACAGGGTACAATGAGCAGTTCTTC

v_call: TRBV7-6
clone_size: few
d_call: NA
j_call: TRBJ2-1
cdr3_aa: CASSLETGELGVAQFF
cdr3_nt: TGTGCCAGCAGCTTAGAGACCGGGGAGTTGGGGGTGGCCCAGTTCTTC

v_call: TRBV7-9
clone_size: many
d_call: NA
j_call: TRBJ1-1
cdr3_aa: CASSLGAGNTEAFF
cdr3_nt: TGTGCCAGCAGCTTAGGCGCTGGGAACACTGAAGCTTTCTTT

v_call: TRBV4-1
clone_size: NA
d_call: TRBD1
j_call: TRBJ2-7
cdr3_aa: CASSHPGQGSFEQYF
cdr3_nt: TGCGCCAGCAGCCACCCGGGACAGGGCTCGTTCGAGCAGTACTTC

v_call: TRBV20-1
clone_size: NA
d_call: TRBD2
j_call: TRBJ2-1
cdr3_aa: CSAPPGLAGSYSYNEQFF
cdr3_nt: TGCAGTGCTCCTCCGGGACTAGCGGGGAGTTACTCCTACAATGAGCAGTTCTTC

v_call: TRBV12-3/TRBV12-4
clone_size: few
d_call: TRBD2
j_call: TRBJ2-2
cdr3_aa: CASSPTSGAGELFF
cdr3_nt: TGTGCCAGCAGTCCCACTAGCGGGGCCGGGGAGCTGTTTTTT

v_call: TRBV10-3
clone_size: NA
d_call: NA
j_call: TRBJ2-7
cdr3_aa: CAISVGQNYEQYF
cdr3_nt: TGTGCCATCAGTGTGGGACAAAACTACGAGCAGTACTTC

v_call: TRBV5-4
clone_size: few
d_call: NA
j_call: TRBJ2-5
cdr3_aa: CASSWGSETQYF
cdr3_nt: TGTGCCAGCAGTTGGGGATCCGAGACCCAGTACTTC

v_call: TRBV6-5
clone_size: NA
d_call: NA
j_call: TRBJ2-3
cdr3_aa: CASNPQGTDTQYF
cdr3_nt: TGTGCCAGCAACCCTCAGGGCACAGATACGCAGTATTTT

v_call: TRBV5-1
clone_size: many
d_call: TRBD1
j_call: TRBJ1-2
cdr3_aa: CASSLPRDRVNYGYTF
cdr3_nt: TGCGCCAGCAGCTTGCCCCGGGACAGGGTAAATTATGGCTACACCTTC

v_call: TRBV6-6
clone_size: NA
d_call: NA
j_call: TRBJ2-1
cdr3_aa: CASSYSLGRGGDEQFF
cdr3_nt: TGTGCCAGCAGTTACTCATTAGGACGGGGCGGGGATGAGCAGTTCTTC

v_call: TRBV12-3/TRBV12-4
clone_size: NA
d_call: TRBD1
j_call: TRBJ2-2
cdr3_aa: CATETGSNTGELFF
cdr3_nt: TGTGCCACAGAGACAGGGTCGAACACCGGGGAGCTGTTTTTT

v_call: TRBV12-3/TRBV12-4
clone_size: many
d_call: TRBD1
j_call: TRBJ1-2
cdr3_aa: CASSSTGGLYGYTF
cdr3_nt: TGTGCCAGCAGCTCAACAGGGGGCCTCTATGGCTACACCTTC

v_call: TRBV25-1
clone_size: NA
d_call: NA
j_call: TRBJ2-7
cdr3_aa: CASSESTGPGSEQYF
cdr3_nt: TGTGCCAGCAGTGAATCCACAGGTCCAGGCTCCGAGCAGTACTTC

v_call: TRBV7-6
clone_size: many
d_call: NA
j_call: TRBJ1-1
cdr3_aa: CASSLEAVGNTEAFF
cdr3_nt: TGTGCCAGCAGCTTAGAGGCGGTAGGGAACACTGAAGCTTTCTTT

v_call: TRBV11-3
clone_size: few
d_call: NA
j_call: TRBJ2-4
cdr3_aa: CASSPPGSPGGIQYF
cdr3_nt: TGTGCCAGCAGCCCCCCCGGCTCGCCCGGGGGCATTCAGTACTTC

v_call: TRBV7-8
clone_size: NA
d_call: TRBD2
j_call: TRBJ2-1
cdr3_aa: CASSPRLAGGPSSYNEQFF
cdr3_nt: TGTGCCAGCAGCCCCCGCTTGGCGGGGGGCCCCAGCTCCTACAATGAGCAGTTCTTC

v_call: TRBV11-2
clone_size: NA
d_call: TRBD1
j_call: TRBJ2-3
cdr3_aa: CAPDRGRNTDTQYF
cdr3_nt: TGTGCCCCTGACAGGGGGCGTAACACAGATACGCAGTATTTT

v_call: TRBV7-3
clone_size: NA
d_call: NA
j_call: TRBJ1-2
cdr3_aa: CASSPYEGGTYGYTF
cdr3_nt: TGTGCCAGCAGCCCCTACGAAGGCGGGACCTATGGCTACACCTTC

v_call: TRBV2
clone_size: NA
d_call: NA
j_call: TRBJ1-5
cdr3_aa: CATRGGGNQPQHF
cdr3_nt: TGTGCCACTCGCGGGGGGGGCAATCAGCCCCAGCATTTT

v_call: TRBV4-1
clone_size: few
d_call: TRBD2
j_call: TRBJ2-1
cdr3_aa: CASSPRPGGTKDEFF
cdr3_nt: TGCGCCAGCAGCCCTAGGCCCGGGGGGACTAAGGACGAGTTCTTC

v_call: TRBV4-1
clone_size: NA
d_call: NA
j_call: TRBJ2-2
cdr3_aa: CASSQFGATNTGELFF
cdr3_nt: TGCGCCAGCAGCCAGTTCGGGGCTACGAACACCGGGGAGCTGTTTTTT

v_call: TRBV10-2
clone_size: few
d_call: NA
j_call: TRBJ1-2
cdr3_aa: CASMQRVGGYTF
cdr3_nt: TGCGCCAGCATGCAAAGGGTAGGAGGCTACACCTTC

v_call: TRBV7-9
clone_size: few
d_call: NA
j_call: TRBJ2-2
cdr3_aa: CASSLMRPGGELFF
cdr3_nt: TGTGCCAGCAGCTTAATGCGTCCAGGCGGGGAGCTGTTTTTT

v_call: TRBV29-1
clone_size: few
d_call: NA
j_call: TRBJ2-1
cdr3_aa: CSVEVQRGAAYNEQFF
cdr3_nt: TGCAGCGTTGAGGTCCAACGCGGAGCGGCCTACAATGAGCAGTTCTTC

v_call: TRBV7-8
clone_size: NA
d_call: TRBD2
j_call: TRBJ2-1
cdr3_aa: CASSMELAGAQNEQFF
cdr3_nt: TGTGCCAGCAGTATGGAACTAGCGGGGGCCCAGAATGAGCAGTTCTTC

v_call: TRBV7-6
clone_size: NA
d_call: TRBD1
j_call: TRBJ1-2
cdr3_aa: CASSRQGKTDYGYTF
cdr3_nt: TGTGCCAGCAGCCGACAGGGGAAAACTGACTATGGCTACACCTTC

v_call: TRBV5-1
clone_size: NA
d_call: NA
j_call: TRBJ2-6
cdr3_aa: CASSLGTDLPSGANVLTF
cdr3_nt: TGCGCCAGCAGCCTAGGGACCGATCTACCCTCTGGGGCCAACGTCCTGACTTTC

v_call: TRBV27
clone_size: NA
d_call: TRBD1
j_call: TRBJ2-3
cdr3_aa: CASGSLQVQGVTDTQYF
cdr3_nt: TGTGCCAGCGGCTCCTTACAGGTCCAGGGGGTTACAGATACGCAGTATTTT

v_call: TRBV4-3
clone_size: NA
d_call: NA
j_call: TRBJ1-6
cdr3_aa: CASSQLGGSAYNSPLHF
cdr3_nt: TGCGCCAGCAGCCAACTAGGAGGGAGCGCCTATAATTCACCCCTCCACTTT

v_call: TRBV7-4
clone_size: NA
d_call: NA
j_call: TRBJ2-1
cdr3_aa: CASSQSLGLVSGSYNEQFF
cdr3_nt: TGTGCCAGCAGCCAGAGTTTGGGGTTGGTGTCAGGGAGCTACAATGAGCAGTTCTTC

v_call: TRBV29-1
clone_size: NA
d_call: TRBD2
j_call: TRBJ2-3
cdr3_aa: CSVGRTSGTSTDTQYF
cdr3_nt: TGCAGCGTTGGACGGACTAGCGGGACTAGCACAGATACGCAGTATTTT

v_call: TRBV3-1
clone_size: few
d_call: TRBD2
j_call: TRBJ2-3
cdr3_aa: CASSQVAGASDTQYF
cdr3_nt: TGTGCCAGCAGCCAAGTAGCGGGGGCTTCAGATACGCAGTATTTT

v_call: TRBV7-9
clone_size: few
d_call: NA
j_call: TRBJ2-5
cdr3_aa: CASSLDYIQETQYF
cdr3_nt: TGTGCCAGCAGCTTAGACTATATCCAAGAGACCCAGTACTTC

v_call: TRBV12-5
clone_size: NA
d_call: NA
j_call: TRBJ1-5
cdr3_aa: CASGFILGSDSNQPQHF
cdr3_nt: TGTGCTAGTGGTTTCATCCTAGGTTCCGATAGCAATCAGCCCCAGCATTTT

v_call: TRBV7-8
clone_size: many
d_call: TRBD1
j_call: TRBJ2-5
cdr3_aa: CASSLNRGPPGTQYF
cdr3_nt: TGTGCCAGCAGCTTAAACAGGGGTCCCCCGGGGACCCAGTACTTC

v_call: TRBV6-1
clone_size: many
d_call: TRBD2
j_call: TRBJ2-2
cdr3_aa: CASSEAWGLAGGQNTGELFF
cdr3_nt: TGTGCCAGCAGTGAAGCTTGGGGACTAGCGGGGGGGCAAAACACCGGGGAGCTGTTTTTT

v_call: TRBV19
clone_size: NA
d_call: TRBD2
j_call: TRBJ2-1
cdr3_aa: CASTHAGGGPRQGNEQFF
cdr3_nt: TGTGCCAGTACCCACGCGGGAGGGGGCCCTCGCCAGGGAAATGAGCAGTTCTTC

v_call: TRBV7-3
clone_size: NA
d_call: NA
j_call: TRBJ2-2
cdr3_aa: CASSFGGPDTNTGELFF
cdr3_nt: TGTGCCAGCAGCTTTGGGGGCCCCGATACGAACACCGGGGAGCTGTTTTTT

v_call: TRBV6-5
clone_size: many
d_call: NA
j_call: TRBJ1-2
cdr3_aa: CASSYSIAGWGARGYTF
cdr3_nt: TGTGCCAGCAGTTACTCGATCGCGGGATGGGGGGCTAGGGGCTACACCTTC

v_call: TRBV7-9
clone_size: many
d_call: TRBD2
j_call: TRBJ2-3
cdr3_aa: CASSFGLAPGTDTQYF
cdr3_nt: TGTGCCAGCAGCTTCGGACTAGCGCCTGGCACAGATACGCAGTATTTT

v_call: TRBV9
clone_size: NA
d_call: TRBD2
j_call: TRBJ2-1
cdr3_aa: CASSVPTSGGANEQFF
cdr3_nt: TGTGCCAGCAGCGTCCCGACTAGCGGGGGGGCGAATGAGCAGTTCTTC

v_call: TRBV15
clone_size: NA
d_call: NA
j_call: TRBJ1-6
cdr3_aa: CATSRATTLHF
cdr3_nt: TGTGCCACCAGCAGAGCGACCACCCTCCACTTT

v_call: TRBV19
clone_size: NA
d_call: NA
j_call: TRBJ1-1
cdr3_aa: CASSIANKRTLTNTEAFF
cdr3_nt: TGTGCCAGTAGTATAGCCAACAAACGGACCCTAACGAACACTGAAGCTTTCTTT

v_call: TRBV6-5
clone_size: NA
d_call: NA
j_call: TRBJ1-6
cdr3_aa: CASSSDRRNSPLHF
cdr3_nt: TGTGCCAGCAGTTCCGACAGGAGGAATTCACCCCTCCACTTT